This T cell receptor beta chain came from a study of regulatory T cells in long-lasting Graves disease. The CDR3 loop spans 16 amino acids. With 2 bases removed from V and 7 bases from J, the gap between germline ends came to 18 bases. Germline CDR1 reads DFQATT; CDR2 reads SNEGSKA (reference sequence). Study findings and constraints: New patients shared roughly 1,000 public clonotypes, fewer than the roughly 2,600 shared by persistent patients. Segments TRBV28, TRBJ1-2 and TRBJ2-5 showed preferential usage in persistent disease.

Construction of TCR beta libraries relied on iRepertoire HTBI primers and on Arm-PCR targeting CDR3 regions. TCRdb independently ran MiXCR on the multiplex PCR reads; one entry per CDR3 protein. The sample comprises about 300,000 distinct CDR3 sequences, over 15% of which are singletons, and about 40% rests with the top ten. This clonotype was recorded at least ten times. The antigen is unknown. Time point given: newly diagnosed GD, antithyroid drugs for less than 3 months. Extracted PBMC RNA gave rise to the TCR library. The sample in question was peripheral blood mononuclear cells (PBMCs), obtained at new diagnosis, from a patient treated with antithyroid drugs. The rearrangement uses TRBV20-1 and TRBJ1-6; maybe TRBD1 (5 bases). This receptor was identified in a female donor with Graves disease. CDR3 residues: CSARPNGRTSNSPLHF. CDR3 nucleotide sequence: TGCAGTGCTAGACCAAACGGAAGGACATCGAATTCACCCCTCCACTTT.